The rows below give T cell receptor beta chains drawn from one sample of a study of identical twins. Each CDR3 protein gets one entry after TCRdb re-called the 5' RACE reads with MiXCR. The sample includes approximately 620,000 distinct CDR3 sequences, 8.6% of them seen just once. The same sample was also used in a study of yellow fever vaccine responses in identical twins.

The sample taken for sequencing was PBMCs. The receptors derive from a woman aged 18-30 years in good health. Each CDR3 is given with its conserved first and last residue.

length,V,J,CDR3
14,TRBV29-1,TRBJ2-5,CSAEGTSGLETQYF
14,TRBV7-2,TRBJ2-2,CASSSGMNTGELFF
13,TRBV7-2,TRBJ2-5,CASSPGAQTTQYF
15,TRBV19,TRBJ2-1,CASSMVQGSYNEQFF
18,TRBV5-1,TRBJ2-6,CASSLVPKVTSGANVLTF
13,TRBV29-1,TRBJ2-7,CSVVTDRSYEQYF
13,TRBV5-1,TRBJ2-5,CASSLNPRETQYF
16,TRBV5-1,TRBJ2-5,CASSRPGQMNQETQYF
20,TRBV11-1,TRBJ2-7,CASSLAVWLAGGQGPYEQYF
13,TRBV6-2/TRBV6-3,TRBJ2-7,CASTGSGTYEQYF
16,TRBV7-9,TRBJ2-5,CASSYPGQGSEETQYF
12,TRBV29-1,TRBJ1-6,CSPGQGDSPLHF
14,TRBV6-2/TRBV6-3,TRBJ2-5,CASSKRKNQETQYF
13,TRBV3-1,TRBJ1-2,CASSQIQDWGYTF
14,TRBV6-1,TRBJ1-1,CASSTIDRGNRAFF
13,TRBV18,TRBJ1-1,CASSPNRVSEAFF
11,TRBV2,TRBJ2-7,CASSVVGGQYF
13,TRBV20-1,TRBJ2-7,CSARRLAVYEQYF
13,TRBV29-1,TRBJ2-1,CSVDGDSINEQFF
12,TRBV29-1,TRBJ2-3,CSVVPNTDTQYF
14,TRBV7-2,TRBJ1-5,CASSTRRDGQPQHF
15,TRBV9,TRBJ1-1,CASSVIPDRAGGAFF
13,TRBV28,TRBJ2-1,CATRDSSLNEQFF
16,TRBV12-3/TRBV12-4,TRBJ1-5,CASSLGLGRTNQPQHF
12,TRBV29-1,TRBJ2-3,CSVEERPDTQYF
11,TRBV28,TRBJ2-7,CASSLRWEQYF
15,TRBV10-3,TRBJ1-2,CAIREGTGSNYGYTF
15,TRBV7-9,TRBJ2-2,CASSLFLGQPVELFF
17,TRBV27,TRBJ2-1,CASSYLGPPSSYNEQFF
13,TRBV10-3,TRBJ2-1,CAIRPDRVGEQFF
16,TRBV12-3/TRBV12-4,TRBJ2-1,CASSLKLADFYNEQFF
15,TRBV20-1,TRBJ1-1,CSAREERILNTEAFF
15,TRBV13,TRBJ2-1,CASSLSGNSYNEQFF
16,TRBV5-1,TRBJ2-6,CASSRDPRSGANVLTF